The clone carrying this T cell receptor (beta chain) was recorded at least ten times. Template switching added a universal primer binding site, and final cDNA carried unique molecular identifiers. TCRdb independently ran MiXCR on the 5' RACE reads; one entry per CDR3 protein. The sample contains some 710,000 distinct CDR3 sequences, over 5% of which appear only once. The data originate from a study of identical twins. This CDR3 is built from 15 residues. J gave up 1 base and V 7 bases, and 7 bases lay outside the gene matches. This TCR derives from a man aged 18-30 years in good health. This chain uses TRBV12-3 or TRBV12-4 with TRBJ2-3; 8 positions match TRBD1. The sequenced material came from naive T cells sorted from blood. The CDR3 sequence: CASTYLTGGTDTQYF. The CDR3 DNA reads as TGTGCCAGCACCTACTTGACAGGGGGCACAGATACGCAGTATTTT.